Shown below are 5 T cell receptor beta chains from a single sample sequenced in a study of shared T cell receptors in the human thymus. Sequencing was performed with immunoSEQ multiplex PCR; in TCRdb, only in-frame clones are kept and a portion is missing. The repertoire includes roughly 710,000 clones, around 85% of them detected once, and 0.0095% to 0.011% sits in the top ten. These sequences were also reported in another study, on human thymus T cells.

Sequencing was performed on thymocytes. These receptors originate from a girl under three years old with a congenital heart defect.

V is TRBV5-1 and J is TRBJ2-3; TRBD1 might be the D (6 bases). Germline CDR1 SGHRS, CDR2 YFSETQ. The CDR3 is 23 amino acids. V was cut by 3 bases and J by 2 bases, with 37 bases left in between. This CDR3 reads CASSYRSPHRGLPLLGATDTQYF. CDR3 nucleotide sequence: TGCGCCAGCAGCTATAGGTCCCCGCACCGTGGGTTACCCCTATTGGGGGCCACAGATACGCAGTATTTT. Full variable domain (missing parts from reference TRBV5-1 and TRBJ2-3): KAGVTQTPRYLIKTRGQQVTLSCSPISGHRSVSWYQQTPGQGLQFLFEYFSETQRNKGNFPGRFSGRQFSNSRSEMNVSTLELGDSALYLCASSYRSPHRGLPLLGATDTQYFGPGTRLTVL.

The genes are TRBV10-3 and TRBJ1-1; D unresolved. With 0 bases removed from V and 3 bases from J, the gap between germline ends came to 11 bases. From germline, CDR1 is ENHRY and CDR2 SYGVKD. The CDR3 covers 15 residues. CDR3 in DNA: TGTGCCATCAGTGAGTCGTTCGCCCGCGACACTGAAGCTTTCTTT. It is translated as CAISESFARDTEAFF.

This clone was observed a handful of times. The chain couples TRBV7-9 to TRBJ2-3, with 7 bases fitting TRBD1. After removal of 4 bases from V and 4 bases from J, the junction contained 14 bases not matched to a gene. CDR1 is SEHNR and CDR2 is FQNEAQ in the germline V gene (reference sequence). CDR3 length: 17 residues. CDR3 region: CASSYIPGQTPSDTQYF. CDR3 bases: TGTGCCAGCAGCTATATTCCGGGACAGACACCTTCAGATACGCAGTATTTT.

The chain combines TRBV7-6 with TRBJ1-4, with 7 bases aligning to TRBD1. The junction had 11 bases not matched to a gene; V was cut back by 5 bases and J by 8 bases. Germline CDR1 is SGHVS and CDR2 is FNYEAQ. This CDR3 comprises 15 residues. CDR3 in DNA: TGTGCCAGCAGCCTCCGTGACAGGGACGGCGAAAAACTGTTTTTT. This gives the protein CASSLRDRDGEKLFF.

The V and J genes are TRBV27 and TRBJ1-1, with D possibly TRBD1 on 5 matching bases. Trimming pared 4 bases from V and 3 bases from J, leaving 12 bases between. The CDR3 loop spans 14 amino acids. Germline V gives CDR1 MNHEY, CDR2 SMNVEV (reference sequence). The CDR3 DNA sequence: TGTGCCAGCAGTTCACAACCGGGGGACACTGAAGCTTTCTTT. Protein: CASSSQPGDTEAFF.